Sequencing of this T cell receptor (beta chain) was carried out in a study of T cell responses to AZD1222 COVID-19 vaccine. The overall study: The study pooled second doses at about 4 or about 12 weeks.

Data came from immunoSEQ multiplex PCR; TCRdb stores just in-frame clones and leaves some out. The table shows 150,000 to 200,000 clones, with 94% occurring only once. Study-wide results and limits: Spike-specific TCR repertoires showed rising breadth and depth after two AZD1222 doses. In the spike-specific TCR repertoire, nearly half reportedly target unmutated variant regions. Clonal diversity may have been underestimated in mostly white British donors.

The CDR3 is 18 residues long. Germline V gives CDR1 SGDLS, CDR2 YYNGEE. J was trimmed by 3 bases and V by 3 bases; bases with no gene match: 11. With regard to this clone: As yet, its antigen is unknown.

Sequences were derived from peripheral blood, sampled on day 0 of AZD1222 vaccination. The chain has TRBV9 and TRBJ2-2; 10 bases map to TRBD2. This receptor was taken from an adult in good health. The CDR3 sequence is CASSGRVRTSGYTGELFF. The CDR3 nucleotides are TGTGCCAGCAGCGGGAGGGTCCGGACTAGCGGATACACCGGGGAGCTGTTTTTT.